This TCR beta chain was sequenced during a study of cytomegalovirus exposure and HLA in healthy donors. Method: immunoSEQ multiplex PCR; TCRdb's copy keeps in-frame clones and lacks some. This sample carries under 60,000 clones, 88% of them seen once, and the ten largest clones take approximately 6.7%. CDR1 and CDR2 (germline): SGHNT, YYREEE (reference sequence). The CDR3 consists of 13 residues. The V and J ends lost 4 bases and 4 bases respectively, with 12 bases between them. Sequencing used PBMCs. The rearrangement links TRBV5-4 to TRBJ2-7; unclear D gene. This receptor was obtained from a woman aged 25 to 39 in good health and CMV-seronegative. CDR3: CASSRQALYEQYF. The CDR3 DNA follows: TGTGCCAGCAGCCGGCAGGCGCTATACGAGCAGTACTTC.